These T cell receptor beta chains were read from a single sample in a study of patients and donors after allogeneic stem cell transplantation. Using its own MiXCR run on the RT-PCR reads, TCRdb lists one record per CDR3 protein. The sample includes roughly 200,000 distinct CDR3 sequences, around 40% seen only once; the top ten take 11%. Sequenced: blood, either unsorted or a sorted T cell fraction (not recorded which). These receptors originate from a human donor who was either an allogeneic HSCT recipient or a stem cell or donor lymphocyte infusion donor (not recorded which). It is not recorded whose cells these are; they may come from a transplant donor. The CDR3 runs from the conserved cysteine through the conserved F or W. A D gene is named only where the DNA matches it firmly. The size field is filled for only some rows; it gives once, few, many or a size class.

D	V	size	J	CDR3	DNA
-	TRBV3-1	-	TRBJ2-5	CASERDQETQYF	TGTGCCAGCGAAAGGGATCAAGAGACCCAGTACTTC
-	TRBV20-1	-	TRBJ2-7	CSASRPESEYF	TGCAGTGCTAGTAGGCCGGAAAGTGAGTACTTC
-	TRBV10-3	few	TRBJ1-1	CAISENEGMNTEAFF	TGTGCCATCAGTGAAAACGAGGGCATGAACACTGAAGCTTTCTTT
-	TRBV12-3/TRBV12-4	once	TRBJ1-5	CASTFAGYSNQPQHF	TGTGCCAGCACCTTCGCTGGGTATAGCAATCAGCCCCAGCATTTT
-	TRBV11-2	-	TRBJ2-1	CASSLHPTGSSYNEQFF	TGTGCCAGCAGCTTACATCCTACGGGGAGCTCCTACAATGAGCAGTTCTTC
-	TRBV7-2	few	TRBJ2-1	CASSSRDRTYNEQFF	TGTGCCAGCAGCTCACGTGACAGAACCTACAATGAGCAGTTCTTC
-	TRBV29-1	-	TRBJ1-3	CSVGVGNTIYF	TGCAGCGTTGGAGTGGGAAACACCATATATTTT
-	TRBV5-1	-	TRBJ2-3	CASSPGTKTPATQYF	TGCGCCAGCAGCCCTGGGACCAAGACACCAGCTACGCAGTATTTT
-	TRBV10-3	-	TRBJ1-2	CAISVDRRYGYTF	TGTGCCATCAGTGTGGACAGACGCTATGGCTACACCTTC
TRBD1	TRBV5-1	-	TRBJ2-4	CASSLLQTGLAKNIQYF	TGCGCCAGCAGCTTGCTGCAGACAGGGCTAGCCAAAAACATTCAGTACTTC
-	TRBV20-1	-	TRBJ2-7	CSAQKGYEQYF	TGCAGTGCTCAGAAGGGGTACGAGCAGTACTTC
TRBD1	TRBV27	-	TRBJ1-1	CASSLRAGGANTEAFF	TGTGCCAGCAGTTTGAGGGCAGGGGGCGCGAACACTGAAGCTTTCTTT
-	TRBV12-3/TRBV12-4	many	TRBJ1-1	CASSFTRNTEAFF	TGTGCCAGCAGTTTCACCAGGAACACTGAAGCTTTCTTT
-	TRBV6-5	-	TRBJ1-2	CASSYRTAGRPFDGYTF	TGTGCCAGCAGTTACCGGACGGCAGGGCGGCCCTTTGATGGCTACACCTTC
-	TRBV5-1	few	TRBJ2-6	CASSLQDGANVLTF	TGCGCCAGCAGCTTGCAGGACGGGGCCAACGTCCTGACTTTC
-	TRBV20-1	-	TRBJ2-7	CSAKPPRGYEQYF	TGCAGTGCTAAGCCCCCCCGGGGCTACGAGCAGTACTTC
-	TRBV29-1	few	TRBJ1-4	CSVTGNTNEKLFF	TGCAGCGTCACCGGGAATACTAATGAAAAACTGTTTTTT
-	TRBV12-3/TRBV12-4	-	TRBJ2-7	CASSLRGSEQYF	TGTGCCAGCAGTTTACGGGGAAGCGAGCAGTACTTC
-	TRBV5-1	-	TRBJ1-2	CASSRDSLQDYGYTF	TGCGCCAGCAGCCGGGACTCCTTACAGGACTATGGCTACACCTTC
-	TRBV7-8	-	TRBJ2-2	CASRSIPVGAGELFF	TGTGCCAGCAGATCCATCCCTGTAGGTGCCGGGGAGCTGTTTTTT